This T cell receptor beta chain was sequenced for a study of T cell repertoires in cytomegalovirus infection. The wider study: From public TCR beta signatures came an indication of both CMV infection and matching HLA type.

The CDR3 spans 14 residues. V lost 5 bases and J 0 bases, leaving 10 bases between the germline ends. MiXCR, run by TCRdb on the reads, gives a single entry per CDR3 protein. Counted here are a few hundred thousand distinct CDR3 sequences, about 18% occurring once; the ten biggest clones make up 40% to 55%. As regards this clonotype: Its antigen is as yet unknown.

Study-level results: The study found HLA-C-restricted CMV-specific TCR beta clonotypes dominating the ex vivo response.

This clonotype was obtained from a human donor in good health (CMV status not recorded). Some clones in this sample may be carry-over from other donors' samples. Sequences were obtained from CD8+ T cells from PBMCs. V and J are TRBV12-3 or TRBV12-4 and TRBJ1-1; D perhaps matches TRBD1 (6 bases). The CDR3 coding sequence is TGTGCCAGCAGTCGGACAGCTTTGAACACTGAAGCTTTCTTT. Its translation: CASSRTALNTEAFF.